Listed below are T cell receptor beta chains from one sample, sequenced in a study of T cell repertoires in cytomegalovirus infection. No antigen has been identified for these receptors. MiXCR, run by TCRdb on the reads, gives a single entry per CDR3 protein. The table has nearly 700,000 distinct CDR3 sequences, 33% seen once; the top ten hold approximately 18%. Sequencing used cultured PBMCs, obtained from culture after CMV antigen stimulation. The source of these receptors is a human donor in good health (CMV status not recorded). Some clones in this sample may be carry-over from other donors' samples. Each CDR3 is given with its conserved first and last residue. A D gene is named only where the DNA matches it firmly. A row's size may be missing; if present it is once, few, many or a size class.

TGTGCCAGCAGTTGGGGGGCCGGCTACACCTTC,CASSWGAGYTF,TRBV12-3/TRBV12-4,.,TRBJ1-2,few
TGTGCCACCGGACAGGGCGCCGCGTACTTC,CATGQGAAYF,TRBV10-3,TRBD1,TRBJ2-7,.
TGTGCCAGCATCGCGGGCACTGAAGCTTTCTTT,CASIAGTEAFF,TRBV2,.,TRBJ1-1,few
TGTGCCAGCAGTGCGCCAGGGGTACTTAAAGATACGCAGTATTTT,CASSAPGVLKDTQYF,TRBV6-1,.,TRBJ2-3,.
TGTGCCAGCAGCTTAGAGGAGGACCCAACGGGACTATATTGGGAGACCCAGTACTTC,CASSLEEDPTGLYWETQYF,TRBV7-2,TRBD2,TRBJ2-5,many
TGTGCCAGCAGCTCGGACACGACCGGGGCCCAGCATTTT,CASSSDTTGAQHF,TRBV7-9,.,TRBJ1-5,.
TGCGCCAGCAGTCAATCGGCGGGAGAGTCAGGCGAGCAGTACTTC,CASSQSAGESGEQYF,TRBV23-1,TRBD2,TRBJ2-7,.
TGTGCCAGCAGCGGCGACCAGGTCACCATATATTTT,CASSGDQVTIYF,TRBV11-3,.,TRBJ1-3,few
TGCAGTGCTATGCAGGGGGGGACAGATACGCAGTATTTT,CSAMQGGTDTQYF,TRBV20-1,.,TRBJ2-3,.
TGTGCCAGCAGCTTCCTGGGGCTAGCGGTCTACAATGAGCAGTTCTTC,CASSFLGLAVYNEQFF,TRBV7-2,TRBD2,TRBJ2-1,many
TGTGCCAGCAGCGAGACTAGCGGCGTATTTACAGATACGCAGTATTTT,CASSETSGVFTDTQYF,TRBV7-2,TRBD2,TRBJ2-3,few
TGTGCCACCACCACCATATATTTT,CATTTIYF,TRBV15,.,TRBJ1-3,few
TGCAGTGCTAGAGATAGGCCTAGCGGGGGCTACGAGCAGTACTTC,CSARDRPSGGYEQYF,TRBV20-1,TRBD2,TRBJ2-7,.
TGTGCCAGCAGCCGTCCAGGGGGCTTGGTCGCTTTCTTT,CASSRPGGLVAFF,TRBV7-2,TRBD1,TRBJ1-1,.
TGTGCCAGCAGTGACGCCGAGAGTTCAGAGCAGTACTTC,CASSDAESSEQYF,TRBV6-1,.,TRBJ2-7,few
TGTGCCAGCGGAACAGGGATTGGTGAAGCTTTCTTT,CASGTGIGEAFF,TRBV6-5,.,TRBJ1-1,.
TGCAGTGCTAGAGGAGGGATTCAGCCCCAGCATTTT,CSARGGIQPQHF,TRBV20-1,.,TRBJ1-5,few
TGTGCCAGCAGCTCCACGGGACACTCGAACACTGAAGCTTTCTTT,CASSSTGHSNTEAFF,TRBV7-8,.,TRBJ1-1,few
TGTGCCACCTACCCGGGACTAGCGGGGGGGCCTGTAGCAGATACGCAGTATTTT,CATYPGLAGGPVADTQYF,TRBV10-3,TRBD2,TRBJ2-3,.
TGTGCCAGCAGCCCCCCGGGGGCCCTTGAACCTTTCTTT,CASSPPGALEPFF,TRBV7-6,.,TRBJ1-1,.
TGTGCCAGCAGAAGGGAATCTTACAATGAGCAGTTCTTC,CASRRESYNEQFF,TRBV7-2,.,TRBJ2-1,many
TGTGCCAGCAGTTCCGGGTCACCCCTCCACTTT,CASSSGSPLHF,TRBV12-3/TRBV12-4,.,TRBJ1-6,many
TGTGCCAGCAGCTTAGTAGCGGGGGGGCTCGGCTACGAGCAGTACTTC,CASSLVAGGLGYEQYF,TRBV7-2,TRBD2,TRBJ2-7,few
TGTGCCAGCTCACCTCCGGGACAGAGTGTAAGCAGAGATACGCAGTATTTT,CASSPPGQSVSRDTQYF,TRBV18,TRBD1,TRBJ2-3,once
TGTGCCAGTAGTAGTGAAAAAGTGCGGTTCAATGAGCAGTTCTTC,CASSSEKVRFNEQFF,TRBV19,.,TRBJ2-1,.
TGTGCCAGTAGTACCCTAGCGGGGGAGAGATACGAGCAGTACTTC,CASSTLAGERYEQYF,TRBV19,TRBD2,TRBJ2-7,.
TGTGCCAGTAGTTACGGACTCCGACCACTCACAGATACGCAGTATTTT,CASSYGLRPLTDTQYF,TRBV19,.,TRBJ2-3,few
TGTGCCAGCAGCTTAATGGCAGGGAATGCTGAAGCTTTCTTT,CASSLMAGNAEAFF,TRBV11-2,.,TRBJ1-1,.
TGCAGTGCTGCGGCCTACGCGCCTGAAGCTTTCTTT,CSAAAYAPEAFF,TRBV20-1,.,TRBJ1-1,.
TGTGCCAGTAGTATAGGCCAGGGTGGCGAGCAGTACTTC,CASSIGQGGEQYF,TRBV19,.,TRBJ2-7,.
TGTGCCAGCAGTTCACATATACGGGGCAGGACGAACACTGAAGCTTTCTTT,CASSSHIRGRTNTEAFF,TRBV6-2/TRBV6-3,.,TRBJ1-1,.
TGTGCCAGCAGTTTAGACCGACAGGGACAGCCCCAGCATTTT,CASSLDRQGQPQHF,TRBV6-6,TRBD1,TRBJ1-5,few
TGTGCCTGGGGAGGGACAGGGGAAAAACTGTTTTTT,CAWGGTGEKLFF,TRBV30,TRBD1,TRBJ1-4,.
TGTGCCAGCAGCTTATTGGGAAACAATGAGCAGTTCTTC,CASSLLGNNEQFF,TRBV7-6,.,TRBJ2-1,many
TGTGCCAGCAGCTTAGGGGGTGGGACTAGGTACTACAATGAGCAGTTCTTC,CASSLGGGTRYYNEQFF,TRBV7-2,TRBD2,TRBJ2-1,many
TGCAGTGCCGCGTACGGTCCGAACTATGGCTACACCTTC,CSAAYGPNYGYTF,TRBV20-1,.,TRBJ1-2,few
TGTGCCAGTAGAGGGGGGATCCCGGATACGCAGTATTTT,CASRGGIPDTQYF,TRBV28,.,TRBJ2-3,few
TGTGCCAGCAGCTTAGTTTTAGCTCAGGCCGAGCAGTACTTC,CASSLVLAQAEQYF,TRBV7-2,.,TRBJ2-7,few
TGTGCCAGCAGCACCCTTAAGGATACGCAGTATTTT,CASSTLKDTQYF,TRBV7-9,.,TRBJ2-3,once
TGTGCCAGCAGCCCCAACAGGGCCCAAGCTTTCTTT,CASSPNRAQAFF,TRBV5-6,.,TRBJ1-1,few
TGTGCCAGCAGCTTAGAACTTGCTAATGAAAAACTGTTTTTT,CASSLELANEKLFF,TRBV7-2,.,TRBJ1-4,.
TGCGCCAGCAGCTGGGGGTCGACGCTGAATGAGCAGTTCTTC,CASSWGSTLNEQFF,TRBV5-1,.,TRBJ2-1,few
TGTGCCAGCAGTTACCCAACAGGGGTCGAGCAGTACTTC,CASSYPTGVEQYF,TRBV6-2/TRBV6-3,TRBD1,TRBJ2-7,few